The TCR beta chain described here comes from a study of PD-L1 blockade in urothelial cancer. As for the study in general: At 6 weeks and at 3 weeks (second dose) after treatment start, blood was analyzed. Whole-study findings and limits: Greater 3-week expansion of tumor-associated blood clones was recorded for durable-benefit patients.

This clone was picked up one time. Its matching antigen is unknown. The data were produced by immunoSEQ multiplex PCR, yet TCRdb's version contains in-frame clones alone and is incomplete. Among about 47,000 clones listed, 80% were seen once. Time point denoted: pretreatment peripheral blood. Trimming left V 0 bases short and J 6 bases short, with 12 bases between. CDR3 length equals 15 residues. The germline gives CDR1 SGHRS, CDR2 YFSETQ. This specimen was PBMCs, taken around atezolizumab (anti-PD-L1) treatment. The rearrangement links TRBV5-1 to TRBJ1-4; no reliable D call. The receptor was derived from a man aged 60 to 69 with urothelial cancer. The DNA of the CDR3 is TGCGCCAGCAGCTTGGCCGGCAGGAAAGATGAAAAACTGTTTTTT. Translating gives CASSLAGRKDEKLFF.